The clone carrying this TCR beta chain was detected a few times. This sample stems from a study of CD8+ T cells in alopecia areata. Overall study: Twice daily, treated patients received 5 to 10 mg of oral tofacitinib.

Treatment of the sample: oral pan-JAK inhibitor, 5-10 mg twice daily. V lost 3 bases to trimming and J lost 3 bases; unmatched junction nucleotides: 5. CDR3 length equals 15 residues. CDR1 and CDR2 (germline): LNHDA, SQIVND (reference sequence). cDNA prepared by RNA extraction and subsequent reverse transcription served as the template for sequencing. The assay was immunoSEQ multiplex PCR, and TCRdb's table has in-frame clones only and misses some. The sample lists some 220,000 clones; under 75% were seen once. The sample here was CD4+ T cells sorted from blood, taken at week 4, from a patient treated with tofacitinib. J is TRBJ2-3 and V is TRBV19; 8 nucleotides match TRBD1. The sequence was collected from a human donor with alopecia areata. The DNA of the CDR3 is TGTGCCAGTAGTATCCCCGGGACAGGAACAGATACGCAGTATTTT. It specifies CASSIPGTGTDTQYF.